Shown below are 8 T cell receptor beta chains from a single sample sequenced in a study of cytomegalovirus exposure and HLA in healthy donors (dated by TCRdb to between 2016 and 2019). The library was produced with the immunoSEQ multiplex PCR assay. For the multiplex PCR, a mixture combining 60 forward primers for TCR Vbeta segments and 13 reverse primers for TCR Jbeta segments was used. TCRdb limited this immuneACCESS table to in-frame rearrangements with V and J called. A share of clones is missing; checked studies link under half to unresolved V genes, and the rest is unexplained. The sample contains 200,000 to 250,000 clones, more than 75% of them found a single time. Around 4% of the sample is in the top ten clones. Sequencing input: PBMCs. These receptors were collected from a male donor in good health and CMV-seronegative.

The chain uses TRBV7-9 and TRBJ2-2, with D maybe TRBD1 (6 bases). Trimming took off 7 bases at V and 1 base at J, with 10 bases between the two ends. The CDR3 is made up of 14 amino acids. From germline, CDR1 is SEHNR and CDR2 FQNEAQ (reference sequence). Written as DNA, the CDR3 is TGTGCCAGCACCAACAGGGTGAACACCGGGGAGCTGTTTTTT. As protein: CASTNRVNTGELFF. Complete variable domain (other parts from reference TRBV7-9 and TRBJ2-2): DTGVSQNPRHKITKRGQNVTFRCDPISEHNRLYWYRQTLGQGPEFLTYFQNEAQLEKSRLLSDRFSAERPKGSFSTLEIQRTEQGDSAMYLCASTNRVNTGELFFGEGSRLTVL.

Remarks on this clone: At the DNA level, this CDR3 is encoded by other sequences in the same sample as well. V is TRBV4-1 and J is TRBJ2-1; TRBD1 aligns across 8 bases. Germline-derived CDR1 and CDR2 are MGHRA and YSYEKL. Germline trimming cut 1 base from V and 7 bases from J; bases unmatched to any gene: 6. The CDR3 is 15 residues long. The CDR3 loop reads CASSQVQGAGNEQFF. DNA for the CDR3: TGCGCCAGCAGCCAAGTCCAGGGGGCCGGGAATGAGCAGTTCTTC.

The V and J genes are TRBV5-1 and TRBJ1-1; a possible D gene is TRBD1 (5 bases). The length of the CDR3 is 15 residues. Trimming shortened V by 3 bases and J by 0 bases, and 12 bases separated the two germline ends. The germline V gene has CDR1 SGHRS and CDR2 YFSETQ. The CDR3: CASSSLTDMNTEAFF. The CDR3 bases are TGCGCCAGCAGCTCCCTGACAGACATGAACACTGAAGCTTTCTTT.

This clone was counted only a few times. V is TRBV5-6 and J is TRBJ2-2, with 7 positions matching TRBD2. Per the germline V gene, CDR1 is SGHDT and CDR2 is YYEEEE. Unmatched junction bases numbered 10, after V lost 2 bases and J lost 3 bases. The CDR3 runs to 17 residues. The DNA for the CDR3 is TGTGCCAGCAGCTTTTCAACGCGGGAGTGGGACACCGGGGAGCTGTTTTTT. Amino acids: CASSFSTREWDTGELFF. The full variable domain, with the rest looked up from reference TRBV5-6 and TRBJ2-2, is DAGVTQSPTHLIKTRGQQVTLRCSPKSGHDTVSWYQQALGQGPQFIFQYYEEEERQRGNFPDRFSGHQFPNYSSELNVNALLLGDSALYLCASSFSTREWDTGELFFGEGSRLTVL.

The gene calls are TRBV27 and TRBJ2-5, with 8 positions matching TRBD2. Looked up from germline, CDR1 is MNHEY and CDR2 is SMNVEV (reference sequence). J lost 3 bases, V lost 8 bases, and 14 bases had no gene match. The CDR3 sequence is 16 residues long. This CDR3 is CASPSKLRLAKETQYF. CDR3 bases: TGTGCCAGCCCTAGCAAGCTGCGACTAGCGAAAGAGACCCAGTACTTC.

The CDR3 protein is CASSAPGFGNTIYF. CDR3 DNA sequence: TGTGCCAGCAGCGCCCCAGGGTTTGGAAACACCATATATTTT. The chain links TRBV9 to TRBJ1-3; possible D gene TRBD1, 5 bases. Trimming removed 3 bases from V and 3 bases from J, with 10 bases in between. Per the germline V gene, CDR1 is SGDLS and CDR2 is YYNGEE. CDR3 length: 14 amino acids. Supplemented by reference TRBV9 and TRBJ1-3, the full variable domain reads DSGVTQTPKHLITATGQRVTLRCSPRSGDLSVYWYQQSLDQGLQFLIQYYNGEERAKGNILERFSAQQFPDLHSELNLSSLELGDSALYFCASSAPGFGNTIYFGEGSWLTVV.

The CDR3 loop reads CASSIAGGRAVYNEQFF. The CDR3, as DNA: TGTGCCAGTAGTATTGCCGGCGGGAGGGCCGTGTACAATGAGCAGTTCTTC. V gene TRBV19 combines with J gene TRBJ2-1; 9 nucleotides line up with TRBD2. Germline CDR1 LNHDA, CDR2 SQIVND (reference sequence). The CDR3 consists of 17 residues. The ends lost 3 bases at V and 4 bases at J; junction bases unmatched: 10.

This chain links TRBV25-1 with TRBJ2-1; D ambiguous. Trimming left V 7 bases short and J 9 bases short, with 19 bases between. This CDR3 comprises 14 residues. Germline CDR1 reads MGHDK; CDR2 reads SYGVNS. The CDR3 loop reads CASKGSRILGEQFF. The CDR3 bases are TGTGCCAGCAAAGGTAGCCGCATTTTGGGTGAGCAGTTCTTC.